The next 29 T cell receptor beta chains were all read from a single sample in a study of cytomegalovirus exposure and HLA in healthy donors. Amplification used 60 Vbeta primers and 13 Jbeta primers. Profiling relied on immunoSEQ multiplex PCR, and the TCRdb table lists in-frame clones only, not all of them. Among roughly 130,000 clones, approximately 72% were seen once, and the ten largest hold 1.5%. Sequenced: PBMCs. These receptors originate from a man younger than 30 in good health and CMV-seronegative.

The chain employs TRBV5-8 and TRBJ2-1; TRBD2 might be the D (5 bases). The germline CDR1 and CDR2 sequences are SGHTS and YDEGEE. The germline V and J ends were trimmed by 2 bases and 5 bases, with 14 bases remaining between them. The CDR3 is 15 residues long. Here the CDR3 reads CASSLGVFSDNEQFF. DNA for the CDR3: TGTGCCAGCAGCTTAGGTGTTTTTAGCGACAATGAGCAGTTCTTC.

The V call is TRBV5-1, the J call TRBJ2-5; perhaps TRBD2 as D (5 bases). V was cut by 4 bases and J by 5 bases, with 18 bases left in between. The germline V gene encodes CDR1 SGHRS and CDR2 YFSETQ. The CDR3 covers 15 residues. This CDR3 is CASSLSGPRWETQYF. In DNA form, the CDR3 reads TGCGCCAGCAGCCTGAGCGGCCCCCGGTGGGAGACCCAGTACTTC. Complete variable domain (other parts from reference TRBV5-1 and TRBJ2-5): KAGVTQTPRYLIKTRGQQVTLSCSPISGHRSVSWYQQTPGQGLQFLFEYFSETQRNKGNFPGRFSGRQFSNSRSEMNVSTLELGDSALYLCASSLSGPRWETQYFGPGTRLLVL.

The chain combines TRBV6-5 with TRBJ1-1; D is ambiguous. Germline V gene data show CDR1 as MNHEY and CDR2 as SVGAGI. The V end was cut by 6 bases, the J end by 0 bases, with 8 bases between. The CDR3 consists of 13 residues. CDR3 coding DNA: TGTGCCAGCAGCGAACAGTTGAACACTGAAGCTTTCTTT. Protein: CASSEQLNTEAFF.

This chain joins TRBV7-2 and TRBJ2-5, with D maybe TRBD2 (5 bases). The DNA end is more similar to TRBJ2-7, so the J call may be wrong. The CDR3 is made up of 12 amino acids. Germline assignment: CDR1 SGHTA and CDR2 FQGNSA. CDR3 amino acids: CASSDRTYEQYF. The CDR3 region has the DNA TGTGCCAGCAGCGATCGGACTTACGAGCAGTACTTC.

This clone was detected a few times. The chain carries TRBV5-4 and TRBJ1-1, with a possible D match to TRBD1 (6 bases). The length of the CDR3 is 15 residues. The germline gives CDR1 SGHNT, CDR2 YYREEE (reference sequence). The V gene lost 1 base and the J gene lost 4 bases, with 14 bases spanning the gap. CDR3 sequence (DNA): TGTGCCAGCAGCTTGTTAGTCGCAGGGGCCACTGAAGCTTTCTTT. It is translated as CASSLLVAGATEAFF. The full variable domain, rest sourced from reference TRBV5-4 and TRBJ1-1, is ETGVTQSPTHLIKTRGQQVTLRCSSQSGHNTVSWYQQALGQGPQFIFQYYREEENGRGNFPPRFSGLQFPNYSSELNVNALELDDSALYLCASSLLVAGATEAFFGQGTRLTVV.

The chain has TRBV9 and TRBJ1-1; D is unresolved. CDR1 SGDLS and CDR2 YYNGEE come from the germline V gene. Trimming pared 2 bases from V and 1 base from J, leaving 6 bases between. This CDR3 has 13 amino acids. CDR3 coding DNA: TGTGCCAGCAGCGTCCACGGGAACACTGAAGCTTTCTTT. It codes for CASSVHGNTEAFF.

V usage is TRBV2 and J usage is TRBJ1-5; TRBD1 might be the D (6 bases). The CDR3 is made up of 13 amino acids. Germline assignment: CDR1 SNHLY and CDR2 FYNNEI. CDR3 in amino acids: CATLGQHNQPQHF. DNA of the CDR3: TGTGCTACCCTAGGACAGCATAATCAGCCCCAGCATTTT. The full variable domain, completed using reference TRBV2 and TRBJ1-5, is EPEVTQTPSHQVTQMGQEVILRCVPISNHLYFYWYRQILGQKVEFLVSFYNNEISEKSEIFDDQFSVERPDGSNFTLKIRSTKLEDSAMYFCATLGQHNQPQHFGDGTRLSIL.

With respect to this clone: Germline is not matched at one junction end, which may reflect a read error. V and J are TRBV30 and TRBJ2-1; 9 nucleotides line up with TRBD1. In germline, CDR1 is GTSNPN, CDR2 SVGIG (reference sequence). This CDR3 is built from 16 residues. The CDR3 protein is CARSGVGTGILGEQFF. CDR3 DNA: TGTGCCCGGAGTGGTGTAGGGACAGGGATCCTAGGAGAGCAGTTCTTC.

This clone was seen a few times. The CDR3 bases are TGTGCCAGCAGTGACAGGGGCTATGGCTACACCTTC. Translated: CASSDRGYGYTF. The chain combines TRBV25-1 with TRBJ1-2; D might be TRBD1 (6 bases). Germline V lookup: CDR1 MGHDK, CDR2 SYGVNS. Deletions cut 3 bases from V and 4 bases from J, with 6 bases between. The CDR3 extends over 12 amino acids.

This clone appeared a single time. This sequence joins TRBV2 and TRBJ2-5; no reliable D call. The J call is in doubt because the DNA end fits TRBJ2-7 better. The CDR3 extends over 10 amino acids. CDR1 and CDR2 from the germline V gene are SNHLY and FYNNEI. The CDR3 protein is CASRAYEQYF. The CDR3 DNA reads TGTGCCAGCAGAGCCTACGAGCAGTACTTC.

V and J are TRBV7-8 and TRBJ2-3; maybe TRBD2 (5 bases). This CDR3 spans 17 amino acids. The V end lost 3 bases, the J end lost 1 base, and 17 bases lay between the germline ends. Germline V gives CDR1 SGHVS, CDR2 FQNEAQ. As DNA, the CDR3 is TGTGCCAGCAGCTTTATACTAGGCGGAGTCGGCACAGATACGCAGTATTTT. Encoded protein: CASSFILGGVGTDTQYF.

This chain joins TRBV27 and TRBJ1-1, with TRBD1 identical over 7 bases. The CDR3 contains 15 residues. CDR1 and CDR2 (germline): MNHEY, SMNVEV (reference sequence). The V gene end was trimmed by 4 bases and the J gene end by 3 bases; junction bases not matched to a gene: 8. For the CDR3, the DNA is TGTGCCAGCAGTTCGAAGACAGGGAGTTACACTGAAGCTTTCTTT. This codes for CASSSKTGSYTEAFF.

V usage is TRBV27 and J usage is TRBJ1-1, with D perhaps matching TRBD1 (6 bases). Per the germline V gene, CDR1 is MNHEY and CDR2 is SMNVEV (reference sequence). Deletions cut 5 bases from V and 11 bases from J, with 30 bases between. The CDR3 contains 17 residues. CDR3 in DNA: TGTGCCAGCAGTCGGGGGGGCGCGGGAAGGTCCGGGTTGAACGCTTTCTTT. It specifies CASSRGGAGRSGLNAFF.

A few counts support this clone. The chain carries TRBV4-2 and TRBJ2-7, with 8 bases aligning to TRBD1. The V gene end was trimmed by 1 base and the J gene end by 1 base; junction bases not matched to a gene: 3. The CDR3 length is 15 residues. Germline CDR1 reads LGHNA; CDR2 reads YNFKEQ. In DNA, the CDR3 is TGTGCCAGCAGCCAAGGGACAGGGCCGTCCTACGAGCAGTACTTC. Its protein product is CASSQGTGPSYEQYF.

This clone came up a few times. The chain employs TRBV19 and TRBJ2-1, with 13 bases identical to TRBD2. The CDR3 is 14 residues long. V shed 10 bases, J shed 7 bases, and the junction held 7 bases outside the gene matches. In germline, CDR1 is LNHDA, CDR2 SQIVND (reference sequence). The CDR3 loop is CATAGLAGPNEQFF. The CDR3 DNA sequence: TGTGCCACCGCGGGACTAGCGGGACCGAATGAGCAGTTCTTC.

V gene TRBV7-8 combines with J gene TRBJ2-1; 12 positions agree with TRBD2. Germline V gene sequence: CDR1 SGHVS, CDR2 FQNEAQ. Trimming at V came to 1 base and at J to 9 bases, leaving 10 bases not matched to a gene. This CDR3 spans 17 amino acids. The CDR3 DNA sequence: TGTGCCAGCAGCTTAGTAGTAGGGCTAGCGGGGGGGGGTGAGCAGTTCTTC. Amino acid sequence: CASSLVVGLAGGGEQFF.

This clone has only one observation. This sequence joins TRBV20-1 and TRBJ2-7; D gene unclear. Trimming removed 1 base at V and 5 bases at J, with 6 bases between. Germline V gene sequence: CDR1 DFQATT, CDR2 SNEGSKA (reference sequence). This CDR3 has 11 amino acids. The CDR3 DNA follows: TGCAGTGCTAGAGCCGCAGACGAGCAGTACTTC. It is translated as CSARAADEQYF.

In its sample, this clone was seen a few times. V gene TRBV5-6 combines with J gene TRBJ1-5; TRBD1 agrees at 9 bases. V was pared by 4 bases and J by 6 bases, with 11 bases of the junction left unmatched. CDR3 length equals 16 residues. Germline V CDR1 and CDR2: SGHDT, YYEEEE. The chain's CDR3 is CASSGRRTGVIQPQHF. CDR3 coding DNA: TGTGCCAGCAGCGGCAGACGGACAGGGGTCATTCAGCCCCAGCATTTT.

The chain has TRBV29-1 and TRBJ2-4, with a possible D match to TRBD1 (6 bases). Germline values: CDR1 SQVTM, CDR2 ANQGSEA. The ends were cut back, 8 bases at V and 2 bases at J, with 13 bases in the middle. The length of the CDR3 is 13 residues. Written as DNA, the CDR3 is TGCAGCTTTATGAGGGGGACCAAAAACATTCAGTACTTC. Protein: CSFMRGTKNIQYF.

The V gene is TRBV27, the J gene TRBJ2-7; D might be TRBD1 (5 bases). CDR3 length equals 13 residues. CDR1 and CDR2 from the germline V gene are MNHEY and SMNVEV (reference sequence). V was pared by 3 bases and J by 4 bases, with 10 bases between. This CDR3 is CASSFGHPYEQYF. The CDR3 DNA is TGTGCCAGCAGTTTTGGACATCCGTACGAGCAGTACTTC.

This sequence joins TRBV2 and TRBJ1-5, with 7 nucleotides matching TRBD1. CDR1 is SNHLY, CDR2 FYNNEI, per germline. CDR3 length: 13 amino acids. The trim removed 6 bases at V and 5 bases at J, leaving 4 bases unmatched. CDR3 in DNA: TGTGCCAGCAGAGAGGGGGCGGATCAGCCCCAGCATTTT. This codes for CASREGADQPQHF.

The chain carries TRBV6-6 and TRBJ1-5, with unresolved D. The CDR3 has 15 amino acids. With 4 bases removed from V and 3 bases from J, the gap between germline ends came to 13 bases. Germline CDR1 MNHNY, CDR2 SVGAGI (reference sequence). The CDR3 bases are TGTGCCAGCAGTTCCCGAGGGCAGGACAATCAGCCCCAGCATTTT. It encodes CASSSRGQDNQPQHF.

This clone was seen more than once but under ten times. The gene calls are TRBV27 and TRBJ1-2; D might be TRBD1 (5 bases). Germline-derived CDR1 and CDR2 are MNHEY and SMNVEV (reference sequence). This CDR3 spans 20 amino acids. Trimming pared 0 bases from V and 4 bases from J, leaving 27 bases between. CDR3 bases: TGTGCCAGCAGTTTATCGGGGGGAAGGGGACGGACCTTACTAGGCTATGGCTACACCTTC. Translation: CASSLSGGRGRTLLGYGYTF.

The J gene is TRBJ2-7, the V gene TRBV5-8; the D is unclear. V was trimmed by 4 bases and J by 1 base, leaving 3 bases between them. This CDR3 has 11 amino acids. CDR1 SGHTS and CDR2 YDEGEE come from the germline V gene. CDR3 residues: CASSPSYEQYF. The CDR3 DNA is TGTGCCAGCAGCCCATCCTACGAGCAGTACTTC.

The rearrangement joins TRBV27 to TRBJ1-5, with 9 bases matching TRBD1. Per the germline V gene, CDR1 is MNHEY and CDR2 is SMNVEV (reference sequence). The length of the CDR3 is 20 residues. V lost 2 bases to trimming and J lost 0 bases; unmatched junction nucleotides: 14. The CDR3 protein is CASSLGRGQGKTLSNQPQHF. In nucleotides, the CDR3 is TGTGCCAGCAGTTTAGGGCGGGGACAGGGCAAAACCCTTAGCAATCAGCCCCAGCATTTT.

J is TRBJ1-2 and V is TRBV7-9; a weak D match, TRBD1 (5 bases). V was cut by 5 bases and J by 8 bases, with 12 bases left in between. Germline CDR1 SEHNR, CDR2 FQNEAQ (reference sequence). The length of the CDR3 is 12 residues. The CDR3 coding sequence is TGTGCCAGCAGCCCCGCGGGGGTCGGCTACACCTTC. It codes for CASSPAGVGYTF.

The rearrangement links TRBV5-1 to TRBJ1-5; 8 bases agree with TRBD1. The CDR3 loop spans 17 amino acids. Germline trimming cut 1 base from V and 6 bases from J; bases unmatched to any gene: 12. From germline, CDR1 is SGHRS and CDR2 YFSETQ. The CDR3 loop is CASSLLTGQGGLQPQHF. The CDR3 coding sequence is TGCGCCAGCAGCTTGCTTACCGGACAGGGAGGCCTTCAGCCCCAGCATTTT.

The rearrangement joins TRBV7-9 to TRBJ2-1; weak D call: TRBD2 (5 bases). This CDR3 contains 15 residues. Germline V gene sequence: CDR1 SEHNR, CDR2 FQNEAQ (reference sequence). Trimming cost V 2 bases and J 8 bases, with 16 bases left between them. The CDR3 sequence is CASSLRVGERDEQFF. DNA for the CDR3: TGTGCCAGCAGCTTAAGGGTGGGAGAAAGAGATGAGCAGTTCTTC.

This clone came up once. V usage is TRBV19 and J usage is TRBJ2-2; 8 nucleotides agree with TRBD1. Germline-derived CDR1 and CDR2 are LNHDA and SQIVND (reference sequence). V was clipped by 1 base and J by 7 bases; unmatched bases: 8. This CDR3 contains 16 residues. The CDR3 coding sequence is TGTGCCAGTAGTATAGTCGGACAGGGAATTGGCGGGGAGCTGTTTTTT. The encoded protein is CASSIVGQGIGGELFF.